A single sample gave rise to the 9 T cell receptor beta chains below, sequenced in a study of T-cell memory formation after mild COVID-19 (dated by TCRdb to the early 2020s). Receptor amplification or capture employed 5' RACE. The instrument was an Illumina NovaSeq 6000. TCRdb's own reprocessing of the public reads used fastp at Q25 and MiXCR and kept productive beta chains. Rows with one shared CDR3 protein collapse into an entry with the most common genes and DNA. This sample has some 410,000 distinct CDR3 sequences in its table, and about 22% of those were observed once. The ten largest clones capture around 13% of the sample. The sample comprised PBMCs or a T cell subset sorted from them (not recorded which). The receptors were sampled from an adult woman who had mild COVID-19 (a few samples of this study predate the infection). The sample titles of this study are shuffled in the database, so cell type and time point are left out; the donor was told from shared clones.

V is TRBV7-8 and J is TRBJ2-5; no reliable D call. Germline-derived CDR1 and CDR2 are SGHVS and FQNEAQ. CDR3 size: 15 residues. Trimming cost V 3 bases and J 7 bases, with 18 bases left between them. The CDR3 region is CASSLTRAPLGTQYF. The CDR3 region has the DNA TGTGCCAGCAGCTTGACGAGAGCCCCCCTCGGGACCCAGTACTTC.

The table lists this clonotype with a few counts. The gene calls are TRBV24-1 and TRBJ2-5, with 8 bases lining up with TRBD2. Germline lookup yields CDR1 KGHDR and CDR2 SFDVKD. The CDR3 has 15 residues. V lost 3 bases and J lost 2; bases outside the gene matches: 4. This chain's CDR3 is CATSDPLAEQETQYF. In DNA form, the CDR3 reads TGTGCCACCAGTGATCCACTAGCGGAGCAAGAGACCCAGTACTTC.

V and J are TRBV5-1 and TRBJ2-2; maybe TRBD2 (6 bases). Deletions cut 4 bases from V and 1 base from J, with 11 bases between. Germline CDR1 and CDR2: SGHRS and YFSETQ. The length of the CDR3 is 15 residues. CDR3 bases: TGCGCCAGCAGCAGGGAGGCTTTGAACACCGGGGAGCTGTTTTTT. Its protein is CASSREALNTGELFF. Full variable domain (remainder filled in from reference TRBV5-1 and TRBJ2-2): KAGVTQTPRYLIKTRGQQVTLSCSPISGHRSVSWYQQTPGQGLQFLFEYFSETQRNKGNFPGRFSGRQFSNSRSEMNVSTLELGDSALYLCASSREALNTGELFFGEGSRLTVL.

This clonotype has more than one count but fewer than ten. For the CDR3, the DNA is TGTGCCAGCAGTTTAACCCAGACAGGGAACACTGAAGCTTTCTTT. Translation gives CASSLTQTGNTEAFF. The chain uses TRBV12-3 or TRBV12-4 and TRBJ1-1, with D perhaps matching TRBD1 (6 bases). Trimming removed 2 bases from V and 1 base from J, with 11 bases in between. The CDR3 runs to 15 residues.

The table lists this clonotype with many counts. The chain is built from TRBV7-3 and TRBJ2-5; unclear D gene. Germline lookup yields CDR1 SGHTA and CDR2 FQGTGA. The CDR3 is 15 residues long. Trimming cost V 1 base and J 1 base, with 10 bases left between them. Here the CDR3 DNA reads TGTGCCAGCAGCTTAAATGGCCACACCCAAGAGACCCAGTACTTC. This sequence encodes CASSLNGHTQETQYF. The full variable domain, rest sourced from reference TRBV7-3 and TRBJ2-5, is GAGVSQTPSNKVTEKGKYVELRCDPISGHTALYWYRQSLGQGPEFLIYFQGTGAADDSGLPNDRFFAVRPEGSVSTLKIQRTERGDSAVYLCASSLNGHTQETQYFGPGTRLLVL.

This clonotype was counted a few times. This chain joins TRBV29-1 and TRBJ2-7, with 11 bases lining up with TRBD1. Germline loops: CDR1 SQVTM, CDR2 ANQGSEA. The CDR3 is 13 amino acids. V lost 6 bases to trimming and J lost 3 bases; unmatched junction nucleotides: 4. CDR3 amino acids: CSVPGTGGYEQYF. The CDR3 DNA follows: TGCAGCGTCCCCGGGACAGGGGGCTACGAGCAGTACTTC.

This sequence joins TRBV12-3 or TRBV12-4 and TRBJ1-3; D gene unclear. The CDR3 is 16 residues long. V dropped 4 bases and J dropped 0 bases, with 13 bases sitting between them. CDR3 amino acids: CASSSSRTISGNTIYF. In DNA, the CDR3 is TGTGCCAGCAGTTCGAGCAGAACAATCTCTGGAAACACCATATATTTT.

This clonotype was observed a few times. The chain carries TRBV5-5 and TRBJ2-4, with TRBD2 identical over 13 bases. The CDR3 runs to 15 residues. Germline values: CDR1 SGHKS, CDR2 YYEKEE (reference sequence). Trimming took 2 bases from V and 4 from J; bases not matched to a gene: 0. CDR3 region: CASSLLAGGKNIQYF. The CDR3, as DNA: TGTGCCAGCAGCTTACTAGCGGGAGGGAAAAACATTCAGTACTTC.

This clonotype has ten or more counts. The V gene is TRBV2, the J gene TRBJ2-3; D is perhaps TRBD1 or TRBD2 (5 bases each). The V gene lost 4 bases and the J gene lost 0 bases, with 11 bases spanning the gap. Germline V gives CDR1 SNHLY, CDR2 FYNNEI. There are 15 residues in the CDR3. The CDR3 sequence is CASSAGTHSTDTQYF. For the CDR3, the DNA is TGTGCCAGCAGTGCGGGGACCCATAGCACAGATACGCAGTATTTT.